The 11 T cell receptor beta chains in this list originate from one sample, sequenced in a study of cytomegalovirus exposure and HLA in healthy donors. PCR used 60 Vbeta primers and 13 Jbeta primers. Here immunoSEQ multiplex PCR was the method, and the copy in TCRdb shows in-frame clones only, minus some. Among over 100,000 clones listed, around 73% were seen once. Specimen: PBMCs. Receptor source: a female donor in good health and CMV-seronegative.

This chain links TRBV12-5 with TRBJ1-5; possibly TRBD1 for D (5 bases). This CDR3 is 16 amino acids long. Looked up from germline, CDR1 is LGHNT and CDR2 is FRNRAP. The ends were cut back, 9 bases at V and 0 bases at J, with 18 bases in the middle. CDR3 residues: CARGNGGEYSNQPQHF. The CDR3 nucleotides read TGTGCTAGGGGGAACGGGGGTGAATATAGCAATCAGCCCCAGCATTTT.

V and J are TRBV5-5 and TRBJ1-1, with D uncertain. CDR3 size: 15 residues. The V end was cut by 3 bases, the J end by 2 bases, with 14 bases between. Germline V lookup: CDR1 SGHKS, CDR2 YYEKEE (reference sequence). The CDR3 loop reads CASSSGETLNTEAFF. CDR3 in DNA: TGTGCCAGCAGCTCCGGTGAGACACTCAACACTGAAGCTTTCTTT.

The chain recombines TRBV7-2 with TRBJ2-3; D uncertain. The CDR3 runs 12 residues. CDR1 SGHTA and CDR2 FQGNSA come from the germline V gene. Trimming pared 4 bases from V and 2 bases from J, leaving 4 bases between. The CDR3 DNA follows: TGTGCCAGCAGCTCAGTCACAGATACGCAGTATTTT. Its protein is CASSSVTDTQYF.

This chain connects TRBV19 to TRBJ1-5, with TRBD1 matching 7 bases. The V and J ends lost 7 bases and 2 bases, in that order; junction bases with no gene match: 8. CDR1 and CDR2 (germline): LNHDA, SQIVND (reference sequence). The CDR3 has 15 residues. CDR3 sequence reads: CASTPTGWGNQPQHF. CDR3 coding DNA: TGTGCCAGTACCCCGACAGGGTGGGGCAATCAGCCCCAGCATTTT.

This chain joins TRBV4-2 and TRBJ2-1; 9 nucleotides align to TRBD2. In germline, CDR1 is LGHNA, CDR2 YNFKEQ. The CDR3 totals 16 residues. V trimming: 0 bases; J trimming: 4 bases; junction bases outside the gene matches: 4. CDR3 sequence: CASSQDRTSVYNEQFF. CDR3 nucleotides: TGTGCCAGCAGCCAAGATAGGACTAGCGTGTACAATGAGCAGTTCTTC.

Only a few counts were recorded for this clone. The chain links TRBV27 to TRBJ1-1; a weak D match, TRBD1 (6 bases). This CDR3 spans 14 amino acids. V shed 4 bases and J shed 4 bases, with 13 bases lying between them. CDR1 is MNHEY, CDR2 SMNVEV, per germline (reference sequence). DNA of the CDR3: TGTGCCAGCAGTTATCGGACAGATTCCACTGAAGCTTTCTTT. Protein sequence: CASSYRTDSTEAFF.

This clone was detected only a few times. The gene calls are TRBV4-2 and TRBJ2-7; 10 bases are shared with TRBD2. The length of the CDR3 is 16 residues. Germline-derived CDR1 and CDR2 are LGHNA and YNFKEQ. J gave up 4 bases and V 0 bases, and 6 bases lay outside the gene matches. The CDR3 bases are TGTGCCAGCAGCCAAGACGGGAGAGCGGGGGGGTACGAGCAGTACTTC. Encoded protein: CASSQDGRAGGYEQYF.

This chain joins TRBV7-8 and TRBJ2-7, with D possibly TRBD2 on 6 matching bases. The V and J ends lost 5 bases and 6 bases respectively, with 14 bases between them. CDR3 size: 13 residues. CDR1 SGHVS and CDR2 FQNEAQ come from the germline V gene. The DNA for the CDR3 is TGTGCCAGCAGCAGCTGGGAGGAGGGCGAGCAGTACTTC. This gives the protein CASSSWEEGEQYF.

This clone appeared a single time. This chain's CDR3 is CASSRRGVGATNEKLFF. The CDR3, as DNA: TGTGCCAGTAGTCGGCGCGGGGTTGGAGCAACTAATGAAAAACTGTTTTTT. The J gene is TRBJ1-4, the V gene TRBV19; no firm D call. The germline V gene has CDR1 LNHDA and CDR2 SQIVND (reference sequence). Trimming removed 5 bases from V and 0 bases from J, with 16 bases in between. The CDR3 length is 17 residues.

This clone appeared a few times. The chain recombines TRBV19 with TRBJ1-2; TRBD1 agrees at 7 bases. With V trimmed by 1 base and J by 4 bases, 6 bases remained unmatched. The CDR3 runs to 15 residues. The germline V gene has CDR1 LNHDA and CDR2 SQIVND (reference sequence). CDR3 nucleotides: TGTGCCAGTAGTATAGGACAGGACAGGCTCTATGGCTACACCTTC. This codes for CASSIGQDRLYGYTF. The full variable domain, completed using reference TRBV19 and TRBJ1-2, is DGGITQSPKYLFRKEGQNVTLSCEQNLNHDAMYWYRQDPGQGLRLIYYSQIVNDFQKGDIAEGYSVSREKKESFPLTVTSAQKNPTAFYLCASSIGQDRLYGYTFGSGTRLTVV.

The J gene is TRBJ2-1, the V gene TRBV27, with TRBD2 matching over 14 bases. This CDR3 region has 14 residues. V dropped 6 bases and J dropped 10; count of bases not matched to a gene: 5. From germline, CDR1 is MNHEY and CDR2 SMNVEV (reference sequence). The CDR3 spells CASRGTSGRNEQFF. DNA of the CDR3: TGTGCCAGCAGGGGGACTAGCGGGAGAAACGAGCAGTTCTTC.